What follows describes a single TCR beta chain. Its antigen remains unidentified. The sample is drawn from a study of cytomegalovirus exposure and HLA in healthy donors. Study-wide points: Productive status was seen about 90% or about 30% of the time for most TCR beta V segments in an earlier analysis. Highest at DRB1 and lowest at HLA-C, TCR association rates differed among HLA loci in a later analysis. Information on immune exposure was restricted to one variable (CMV serostatus).

PCR employed 60 Vbeta and 13 Jbeta primers. Repertoires were generated with immunoSEQ multiplex PCR, while TCRdb's copy carries only in-frame clones and drops some. The data hold some 120,000 clones, with around 82% observed a single time. CDR3 length: 14 amino acids. Germline assignment: CDR1 WSHSY and CDR2 SAAADI. Trimming took 4 bases from V and 9 from J, leaving 16 bases between them. The clonotype was recovered from a female donor in good health and CMV-seronegative. This sequence joins TRBV10-2 and TRBJ2-1, with a possible D match to TRBD1 (6 bases). The sequencing sample was made of PBMCs. CDR3 in DNA: TGCGCCAGCAGTGGGGCAGCGTTAGGGGGTGAGCAGTTCTTC. It translates to CASSGAALGGEQFF.